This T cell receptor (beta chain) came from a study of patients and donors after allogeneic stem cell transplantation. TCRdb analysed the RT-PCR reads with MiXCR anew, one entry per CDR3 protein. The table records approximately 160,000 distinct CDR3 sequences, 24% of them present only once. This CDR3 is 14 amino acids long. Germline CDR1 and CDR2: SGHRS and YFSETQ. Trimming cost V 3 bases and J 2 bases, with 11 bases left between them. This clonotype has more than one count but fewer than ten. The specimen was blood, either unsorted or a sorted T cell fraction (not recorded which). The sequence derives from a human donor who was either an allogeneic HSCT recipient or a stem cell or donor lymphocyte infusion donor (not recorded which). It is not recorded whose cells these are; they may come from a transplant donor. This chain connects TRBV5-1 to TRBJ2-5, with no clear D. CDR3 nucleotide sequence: TGCGCCAGCAGCTACACGGCAGTTCAAGAGACCCAGTACTTC. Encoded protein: CASSYTAVQETQYF.